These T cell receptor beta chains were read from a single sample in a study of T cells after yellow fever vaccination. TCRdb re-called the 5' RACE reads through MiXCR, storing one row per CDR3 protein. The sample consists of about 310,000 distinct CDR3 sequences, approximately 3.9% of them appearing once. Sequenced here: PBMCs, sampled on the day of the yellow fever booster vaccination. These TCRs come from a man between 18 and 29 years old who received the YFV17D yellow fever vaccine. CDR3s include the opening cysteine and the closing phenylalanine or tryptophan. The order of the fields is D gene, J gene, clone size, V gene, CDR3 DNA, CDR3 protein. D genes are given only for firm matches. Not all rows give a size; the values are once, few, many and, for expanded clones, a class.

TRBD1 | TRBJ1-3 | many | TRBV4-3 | TGCGCCAGCAGCCAGGGGGACAGTCCTGGAAACACCATATATTTT | CASSQGDSPGNTIYF
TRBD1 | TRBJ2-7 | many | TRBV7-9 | TGTGCCAGCAGCAAAGGGGGCGTTAGGGCCTACGAGCAGTACTTC | CASSKGGVRAYEQYF
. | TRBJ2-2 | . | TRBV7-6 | TGTGCCAGCAGGAACGACTGGAACACCGGGGAGCTGTTTTTT | CASRNDWNTGELFF
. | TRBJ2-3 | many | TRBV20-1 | TGCAGTGCTAGAGATCTCGGGACTAGCACAGATACGCAGTATTTT | CSARDLGTSTDTQYF
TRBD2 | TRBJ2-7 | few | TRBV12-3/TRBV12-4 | TGTGCCAGCAGTCCCCTCCTTGGGCCGACTAGCGGGGTTTCCCACGAGCAGTACTTC | CASSPLLGPTSGVSHEQYF
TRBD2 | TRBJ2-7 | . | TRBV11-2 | TGTGCCAGCAGACCAGGGACTACAACCCCGCGGCAGTACTTC | CASRPGTTTPRQYF
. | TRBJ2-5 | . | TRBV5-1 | TGCGCCACGACGACGGTCGTCGGGGAGACCCAGTACTTC | CATTTVVGETQYF
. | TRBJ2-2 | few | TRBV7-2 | TGTGCCAGCAGTCACGCTACCCCCACTTGGACCGGGGAGCTGTTTTTT | CASSHATPTWTGELFF
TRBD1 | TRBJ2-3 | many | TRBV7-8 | TGTGCCAGCAGACGAGGGGGCTACCTATACACAGATACGCAGTATTTT | CASRRGGYLYTDTQYF
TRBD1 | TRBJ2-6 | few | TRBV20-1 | TGCAGTGCTAGAGTTCGGGACAGACCCCAGGGGTCTGGGGCCAACGTCCTGACTTTC | CSARVRDRPQGSGANVLTF
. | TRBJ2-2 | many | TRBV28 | TGTGCCAGCAGTCTGAAACTGCTCAGACGGGGCTCGAACACCGGGGAGCTGTTTTTT | CASSLKLLRRGSNTGELFF
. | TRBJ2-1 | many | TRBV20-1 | TGCAGTGCTAGAGCAAACCCCGGGAACTACAATGAGCAGTTCTTC | CSARANPGNYNEQFF
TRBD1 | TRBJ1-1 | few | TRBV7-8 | TGTGCCAGCAGCTTAGAAACGACAGGGCGGGGCGACACTGAAGCTTTCTTT | CASSLETTGRGDTEAFF
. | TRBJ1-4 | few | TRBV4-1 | TGCGCCAGCAGGGAAGGGGCAGCTGCAACTAATGAAAAACTGTTTTTT | CASREGAAATNEKLFF
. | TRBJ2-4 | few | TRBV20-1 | TGCAGTGCTAGTACAAACATTCAGTACTTC | CSASTNIQYF
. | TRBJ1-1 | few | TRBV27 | TGTGCCAGCAGCCGGGACAACCGTCGGGAAGCTTTCTTT | CASSRDNRREAFF
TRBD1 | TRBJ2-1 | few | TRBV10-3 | TGTGCCATCAGGCAGGGGGTAGGCTCCTACAATGAGCAGTTCTTC | CAIRQGVGSYNEQFF
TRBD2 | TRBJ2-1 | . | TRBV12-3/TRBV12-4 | TGTGCCAGCACGCCCCTACTAGCGCCCGAGGGCTACAATGAGCAGTTCTTC | CASTPLLAPEGYNEQFF
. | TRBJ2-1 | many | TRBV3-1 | TGTGCCAGCAGCCAAGCAAGCGGCAATGAGCAGTTCTTC | CASSQASGNEQFF
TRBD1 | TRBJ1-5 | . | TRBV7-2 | TGTGCCAGCAGCTTAGTCCCCTCCTCCGGGACAGGGGGCGGTCAGCCCCAGCATTTT | CASSLVPSSGTGGGQPQHF
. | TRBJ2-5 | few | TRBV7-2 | TGTGCCAGCAGCGGCGTGGTCGGGGGACAGACCCAGTACTTC | CASSGVVGGQTQYF
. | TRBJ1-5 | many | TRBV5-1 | TGCGCCAGCAGCCAAACCCCGGGAGGGGGAGGGCAGCCCCAGCATTTT | CASSQTPGGGGQPQHF
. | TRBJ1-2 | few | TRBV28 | TGTGCCAGCAGCTCTACACCACTCGTCTATGGCTACACCTTC | CASSSTPLVYGYTF
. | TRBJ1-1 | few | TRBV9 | TGTGCCAGCAGCGATGGTTACACTGAAGCTTTCTTT | CASSDGYTEAFF
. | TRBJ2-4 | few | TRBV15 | TGTGCCACCAGCAGAGATTCGCCGGGAAAAGACATTCAGTACTTC | CATSRDSPGKDIQYF
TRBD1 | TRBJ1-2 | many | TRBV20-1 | TGCAGTGCTACACAGGGGAACTATGGCTACACCTTC | CSATQGNYGYTF
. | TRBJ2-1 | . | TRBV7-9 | TGTGCCAGCAGCTTAGGGGCTGGACTCTCCTACAATGAGCAGTTCTTC | CASSLGAGLSYNEQFF
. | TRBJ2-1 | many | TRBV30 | TGTGCCTGGAGTGGACTTAACGCAGAGCAGTTCTTC | CAWSGLNAEQFF
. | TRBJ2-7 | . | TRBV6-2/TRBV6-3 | TGTGCCAGCAGACCCGACAGGGAGGGAATCTACGAGCAGTACTTC | CASRPDREGIYEQYF
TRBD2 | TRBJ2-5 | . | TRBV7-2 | TGTGCCAGCAGCTTATCCCGGGACTTAGAGGTAGCGGGAGAGACCCAGTACTTC | CASSLSRDLEVAGETQYF
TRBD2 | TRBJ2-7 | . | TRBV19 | TGTGCCAGTAGGTTCGAACTAGCGGGGTCCTACGAGCAGTACTTC | CASRFELAGSYEQYF
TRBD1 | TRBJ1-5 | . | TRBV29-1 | TGCAGCGAGCCGTACCGGAGGGGGCCCACTGAACCCCAGCATTTT | CSEPYRRGPTEPQHF
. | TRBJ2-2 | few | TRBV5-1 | TGCGCCAGCAGCTTGGCCGCGGGGACTCTTTTACCCGGGGAGCTGTTTTTT | CASSLAAGTLLPGELFF
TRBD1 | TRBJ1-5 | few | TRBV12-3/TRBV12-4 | TGTGCCAGCAGGTCGGGGACAGGTAGCAATCAGCCCCAGCATTTT | CASRSGTGSNQPQHF
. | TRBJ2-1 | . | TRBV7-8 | TGTGCCAGCAGCCTCCTAGGAGCTCGGGACAATGAGCAGTTCTTC | CASSLLGARDNEQFF
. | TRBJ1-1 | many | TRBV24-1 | TGTGCCACCAGCGCAACAGGGTACGCTGAAGCTTTCTTT | CATSATGYAEAFF